One sample yielded the 16 T cell receptor beta chains listed below, sequenced in a study of post-analysis software for immune sequencing data. cDNA libraries for TCR beta contained unique molecular identifiers. TCRdb re-derived calls from the PCR reads in MiXCR, one entry per CDR3 protein. The data contain 820,000 or so distinct CDR3 sequences, about 57% of them seen just once; the ten biggest clones take up approximately 4.3%. Findings and caveats of the study: Higher frequency in patients than in controls was seen for about five TRBV segments, with TRBV5-6, TRBV5-1 and TRBV20-1 among them.

Antigens of these TCRs are unknown. Source material: blood. Receptor source: a girl aged 10 to 17 with multiple sclerosis.

This clonotype appeared a single time. The CDR3 spells CASSQDHGRTDTQYF. In nucleotides, the CDR3 is TGCGCCAGCAGCCAAGACCACGGGCGCACAGATACGCAGTATTTT. The V call is TRBV4-1, the J call TRBJ2-3, with D uncertain. V shed 0 bases and J shed 1 base, with 8 bases lying between them. CDR1 and CDR2 (germline): MGHRA, YSYEKL. CDR3 length equals 15 residues.

The V and J genes are TRBV7-2 and TRBJ1-5; D possibly corresponds to TRBD1 (5 bases). The CDR3 has 12 amino acids. Between the trimmed V and J ends, which lost 5 bases and 14 bases, there was a span of 16 bases. CDR1 is SGHTA, CDR2 FQGNSA, per germline. The CDR3 here is CASSPGLRPKHF. The CDR3 bases are TGTGCCAGCAGCCCAGGGCTCCGACCAAAGCATTTT.

This clonotype was counted a few times. The chain is built from TRBV3-1 and TRBJ2-5, with D tentatively TRBD2 (6 bases). The CDR3 sequence is 18 residues long. CDR1 LGHDT and CDR2 YNNKEL come from the germline V gene (reference sequence). Trimming shortened V by 1 base and J by 3 bases, and 21 bases separated the two germline ends. The CDR3 DNA is TGTGCCAGCAGCCAAGCGTTGGGCAGGGAGGTTCGCGAAGAGACCCAGTACTTC. This translates into CASSQALGREVREETQYF.

The chain carries TRBV20-1 and TRBJ2-1; D gene unclear. V was clipped by 1 base and J by 6 bases, with 10 bases between them. Looked up from germline, CDR1 is DFQATT and CDR2 is SNEGSKA (reference sequence). CDR3 length: 13 amino acids. CDR3 DNA: TGCAGTGCTAGAGTCGCGGTAATCAATGAGCAGTTCTTC. Amino acid sequence: CSARVAVINEQFF.

The chain uses TRBV6-5 and TRBJ2-4; tentatively, D is TRBD1 or TRBD2 (6 bases each). The DNA end favors TRBJ2-7, so the J call may be wrong. There are 13 residues in the CDR3. CDR1 MNHEY and CDR2 SVGAGI come from the germline V gene. The CDR3 nucleotides read TGTGCCAGCAGTTACCCGGGGGCTCACGAGCAGTACTTC. It translates to CASSYPGAHEQYF.

A few counts support this clonotype. V and J are TRBV5-5 and TRBJ2-5, with 7 positions matching TRBD1. Germline assignment: CDR1 SGHKS and CDR2 YYEKEE (reference sequence). The CDR3 is made up of 14 amino acids. V lost 2 bases to trimming and J lost 5 bases; unmatched junction nucleotides: 6. CDR3 region: CASSFKRDSETQYF. CDR3 DNA: TGTGCCAGCAGCTTCAAAAGGGACAGCGAGACCCAGTACTTC.

Notes on this clonotype: Its ends do not fully match the called genes, so a read error is possible. This chain connects TRBV7-7 to TRBJ2-3; no clear D. There are 13 residues in the CDR3. CDR1 and CDR2 (germline): SSHAT, FNYEAQ (reference sequence). The CDR3 DNA reads as TGTGCTAGCAGCTCGGCGTGGGGAACTACGCAGTATTTT. Translation: CASSSAWGTTQYF.

Only a few counts were recorded for this clonotype. The chain carries TRBV5-1 and TRBJ2-4, with a possible D match to TRBD2 (6 bases). CDR3 length: 16 amino acids. V lost 0 bases and J lost 5, with 15 bases in between. Germline V gene data show CDR1 as SGHRS and CDR2 as YFSETQ. The CDR3 coding sequence is TGCGCCAGCAGCTTGGTCCCTAGCGCGACGGAAAACATTCAGTACTTC. It specifies CASSLVPSATENIQYF.

The chain carries TRBV14 and TRBJ2-1, with 7 bases fitting TRBD2. The CDR3 is 18 amino acids. V gave up 0 bases and J gave up 0 bases; unmatched junction bases: 8. Germline V gene sequence: CDR1 SGHDN, CDR2 FVKESK. This CDR3 is CASSQDKDGRISYNEQFF. DNA for the CDR3: TGTGCCAGCAGCCAAGATAAAGACGGGAGGATCTCCTACAATGAGCAGTTCTTC.

The chain carries TRBV7-2 and TRBJ2-1, with TRBD1 as a possible D gene (6 bases). The CDR3 length is 15 residues. Germline lookup yields CDR1 SGHTA and CDR2 FQGNSA. Trimming took off 6 bases at V and 0 bases at J, with 12 bases between the two ends. The CDR3 reads CASSYGQTSYNEQFF. Here the CDR3 DNA reads TGTGCCAGCAGTTACGGACAGACCTCCTACAATGAGCAGTTCTTC.

In its sample, this clonotype was seen a few times. J is TRBJ2-1 and V is TRBV20-1, with 7 bases fitting TRBD2. There are 15 residues in the CDR3. CDR1 and CDR2 from the germline V gene are DFQATT and SNEGSKA (reference sequence). V lost 6 bases to trimming and J lost 4 bases; unmatched junction nucleotides: 12. The CDR3 DNA reads TGCAGTGCCCCCGAGGCTAGCGGTTTTTACAATGAGCAGTTCTTC. Translating it yields CSAPEASGFYNEQFF.

This clonotype was picked up a small number of times. The chain has TRBV20-1 and TRBJ2-1; 8 bases match TRBD2. Trimming took 2 bases from V and 5 from J; bases not matched to a gene: 2. CDR1 is DFQATT, CDR2 SNEGSKA, per germline (reference sequence). The CDR3 runs to 13 residues. CDR3 DNA sequence: TGCAGTGCTAGACGGGGGGGACACAATGAGCAGTTCTTC. It encodes CSARRGGHNEQFF.

This chain joins TRBV3-1 and TRBJ2-1, with TRBD2 identical over 8 bases. From germline, CDR1 is LGHDT and CDR2 YNNKEL (reference sequence). J lost 1 base, V lost 5 bases, and 10 bases had no gene match. The CDR3 has 17 residues. In DNA, the CDR3 is TGTGCCAGCAGCAGAACCCCGGGACTAGAGTCCTACAATGAGCAGTTCTTC. Amino acid sequence: CASSRTPGLESYNEQFF.

V is TRBV20-1 and J is TRBJ2-5, with TRBD1 matching over 8 bases. The CDR3 is made up of 16 amino acids. Germline-derived CDR1 and CDR2 are DFQATT and SNEGSKA (reference sequence). V lost 3 bases and J lost 5; bases outside the gene matches: 14. The CDR3 here is CSARGVRGRESETQYF. CDR3 nucleotide sequence: TGCAGTGCTAGGGGGGTCAGGGGGCGCGAATCGGAGACCCAGTACTTC.

The J gene is TRBJ2-5, the V gene TRBV7-9, with 8 bases lining up with TRBD2. Germline V CDR1 and CDR2: SEHNR, FQNEAQ (reference sequence). The CDR3 totals 12 residues. V was pared by 3 bases and J by 11 bases, with 5 bases of the junction left unmatched. CDR3 sequence (DNA): TGTGCCAGCAGCTTCGGGGGGGAAGAGCAGTACTTC. As protein: CASSFGGEEQYF.

V gene TRBV20-1 combines with J gene TRBJ1-2, with D uncertain. This CDR3 contains 12 residues. V was shortened by 6 bases and J by 7 bases, with 15 bases between the two germline ends. Germline V gives CDR1 DFQATT, CDR2 SNEGSKA (reference sequence). CDR3 region: CSAVPRDSGYTF. Here the CDR3 DNA reads TGCAGTGCCGTTCCCCGGGATTCTGGCTACACCTTC.